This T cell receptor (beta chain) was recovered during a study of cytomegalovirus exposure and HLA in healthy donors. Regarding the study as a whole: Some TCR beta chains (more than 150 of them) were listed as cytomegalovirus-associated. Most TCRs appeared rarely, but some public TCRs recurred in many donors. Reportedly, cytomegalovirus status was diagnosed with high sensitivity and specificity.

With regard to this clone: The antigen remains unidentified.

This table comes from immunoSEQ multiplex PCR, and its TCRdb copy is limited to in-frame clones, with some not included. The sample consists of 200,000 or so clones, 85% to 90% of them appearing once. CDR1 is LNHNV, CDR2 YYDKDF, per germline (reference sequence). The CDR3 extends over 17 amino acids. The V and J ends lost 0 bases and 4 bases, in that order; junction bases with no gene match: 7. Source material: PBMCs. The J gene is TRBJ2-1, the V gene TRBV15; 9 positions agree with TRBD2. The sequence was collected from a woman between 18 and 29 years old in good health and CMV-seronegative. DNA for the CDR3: TGTGCCACCAGCAGAGATCTGACTAGCGGAGGGTACAATGAGCAGTTCTTC. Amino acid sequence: CATSRDLTSGGYNEQFF.